Sequencing of this T cell receptor beta chain was carried out in a study of spatial heterogeneity in lung cancer. TCRdb independently ran MiXCR on the 5' RACE reads; one entry per CDR3 protein. The repertoire includes about 40,000 distinct CDR3 sequences, around 5% of them detected once, and 25% to 30% sits in the top ten. Sample time point: sample taken at primary tumor resection. Unsorted whole RNA samples from tumor, nontumor lung or frozen PBMC were sequenced. The 72 donors had untreated early-stage non-small cell lung cancer. The CDR3 has 14 amino acids. Germline CDR1 LGHDT, CDR2 YNNKEL (reference sequence). The ends were cut back, 4 bases at V and 6 bases at J, with 13 bases in the middle.

The genes are TRBV3-1 and TRBJ2-1; a weak D match, TRBD2 (7 bases). The material was PBMCs, obtained at surgery. This TCR was recovered from a female donor with early-stage non-small cell lung cancer. CDR3 in amino acids: CASSRIGGVNEQFF. CDR3 bases: TGTGCCAGCAGCCGAATAGGGGGGGTCAATGAGCAGTTCTTC.